A selection of T cell receptor beta chains follows, all from one sample in a study of cytomegalovirus exposure and HLA in healthy donors. Produced via immunoSEQ multiplex PCR; TCRdb's table is partial and in-frame only. The table includes 90,000 to 100,000 clones, less than 80% detected once. Input material: PBMCs. The receptors were sampled from a man in his forties in good health and CMV-seronegative. Each CDR3 is given with its conserved first and last residue. D genes are given only for firm matches. A row's size may be missing; if present it is once, few, many or a size class.

CDR3 DNA	CDR3 protein	D gene	V gene	J gene	clone size
TGTGCCAGCAGCTCCCATAGGGGCACTGAAGCTTTCTTT	CASSSHRGTEAFF	-	TRBV7-2	TRBJ1-1	-
TGTGCCAGCAAGGATTCAGGGGGCGCCGATGGCTACACCTTC	CASKDSGGADGYTF	TRBD1	TRBV6-5	TRBJ1-2	-
TGTGCCAGCAGCAAGTACAGCTCTGGGGCCAACGTCCTGACTTTC	CASSKYSSGANVLTF	-	TRBV11-2	TRBJ2-6	-
TGTGCCAGCAGCGCGACAGGGCTGGGGAATTCACCCCTCCACTTT	CASSATGLGNSPLHF	TRBD1	TRBV7-9	TRBJ1-6	few
TGTGCCAGCAGCTTACAGGGGGAGGCCTATGGCTACACCTTC	CASSLQGEAYGYTF	TRBD1	TRBV7-2	TRBJ1-2	-
TGTGCCAGCAGCTTAGAGGCAGGGGGCTGGACTGAAGCTTTCTTT	CASSLEAGGWTEAFF	TRBD1	TRBV7-2	TRBJ1-1	-
TGCAGCGGGGCCAGCGGGGTGAACACAGATACGCAGTATTTT	CSGASGVNTDTQYF	TRBD2	TRBV29-1	TRBJ2-3	-
TGTGCCAGCGGGAGGGGGGGCGTTCAGCCCCAGCATTTT	CASGRGGVQPQHF	-	TRBV6-5	TRBJ1-5	-
TGCGCCAGCAACCCCGGGGGGGAAGCGGGGGGGTCCTACGAGCAGTACTTC	CASNPGGEAGGSYEQYF	TRBD2	TRBV5-1	TRBJ2-7	-
TGTGCCAGCAGCTTATGGGCGGGACAGGGTCCCACTGAAGCTTTCTTT	CASSLWAGQGPTEAFF	TRBD1	TRBV7-9	TRBJ1-1	-
TGTGCCACCACAATTACGAAGAACACTGAAGCTTTCTTT	CATTITKNTEAFF	-	TRBV6-1	TRBJ1-1	-
TGTGCCAGCATCGCGGGCCGTAGCGGGGGGCCCTACGAGCAGTACTTC	CASIAGRSGGPYEQYF	TRBD2	TRBV6-6	TRBJ2-7	-
TGTGCCAGCTCACGAAGGACAGCGACCACAGATACGCAGTATTTT	CASSRRTATTDTQYF	-	TRBV18	TRBJ2-3	-
TGTGCCAGCAGTGTGGCGGGGGGGCCAGGAAATGAGCAGTTCTTC	CASSVAGGPGNEQFF	TRBD2	TRBV2	TRBJ2-1	-
TGCGCCAGCAGCTTACAGGGGGACACAGATACGCAGTATTTT	CASSLQGDTDTQYF	TRBD1	TRBV5-1	TRBJ2-3	-
TGTGCCAGCAGCCCCCTCAGCACAGATACGCAGTATTTT	CASSPLSTDTQYF	-	TRBV14	TRBJ2-3	-
TGTTCCAGCAGCTTGGGGCTAGGTGACGAGCAGTACTTC	CSSSLGLGDEQYF	-	TRBV7-9	TRBJ2-7	few
TGCAGCGTTGCTAAGAGGGTCGGGGGAGTAGCAGCCAAAAACATTCAGTACTTC	CSVAKRVGGVAAKNIQYF	-	TRBV29-1	TRBJ2-4	-
TGTGCCAGCAGTTACTCTAGACAGGGGAGCACCGGGGAGCTGTTTTTT	CASSYSRQGSTGELFF	TRBD1	TRBV6-6	TRBJ2-2	-
TGTGCCAGCAGCGTAGCTCAGGGGTCCTGGGAGACCCAGTACTTC	CASSVAQGSWETQYF	-	TRBV9	TRBJ2-5	-
TGTGCCAGCTCACAGGGACAGACTTCTAATGAAAAACTGTTTTTT	CASSQGQTSNEKLFF	TRBD1	TRBV18	TRBJ1-4	-
TGTGCCAGCAGCCTTAGCGGGAGATCCGTCAATGAGCAGTTCTTC	CASSLSGRSVNEQFF	TRBD2	TRBV5-5	TRBJ2-1	-
TGTGCCAGCAGTTACTCGGGGGCCAGCACAGATACGCAGTATTTT	CASSYSGASTDTQYF	-	TRBV6-5	TRBJ2-3	-
TGTGCCAGCAGCTCCCAGCGGGAGCCCTACAATGAGCAGTTCTTC	CASSSQREPYNEQFF	TRBD2	TRBV7-2	TRBJ2-1	-
TGTGCCTGGAAGTCACGGGACAGGGGGGTTGTCTCTGAAGCTTTCTTT	CAWKSRDRGVVSEAFF	TRBD1	TRBV30	TRBJ1-1	-
TGTGCCAGCAGAGACGACAGGGTGGATGAGCAGTTCTTC	CASRDDRVDEQFF	TRBD1	TRBV2	TRBJ2-1	-
TGTGCCAGCAGCCAAGAGAGAGAGACCCAGTACTTC	CASSQERETQYF	-	TRBV4-2	TRBJ2-5	-
TGTGCCAGCCACAATATGCAGAGCAATCAGCCCCAGCATTTT	CASHNMQSNQPQHF	-	TRBV6-1	TRBJ1-5	-
TGCAGCGTGCGCCCCACGGTACGGGGAAATAACTATGGCTACACCTTC	CSVRPTVRGNNYGYTF	-	TRBV29-1	TRBJ1-2	-
TGTGCCAGCAGCGCATTGGGACTAGCGGGGAAGGAGACCCAGTACTTC	CASSALGLAGKETQYF	TRBD2	TRBV9	TRBJ2-5	-
TGCGCCAGCAGCCCAAGATTACGGGACACTGAAGCTTTCTTT	CASSPRLRDTEAFF	-	TRBV4-3	TRBJ1-1	-
TGTGCCAGCAGTGAAGTCCAGGGGTCGAATTCACCCCTCCACTTT	CASSEVQGSNSPLHF	-	TRBV6-1	TRBJ1-6	-
TGTGCCAGCAGCCCTCACGGCGGGAACTCTGGAAACACCATATATTTT	CASSPHGGNSGNTIYF	-	TRBV7-2	TRBJ1-3	-
TGTGCCAGCAGCTCCCTTTGGGGCGCCTACAATGAGCAGTTCTTC	CASSSLWGAYNEQFF	-	TRBV7-2	TRBJ2-1	few
TGTGCCAGCAGCTTAGACAGGGGGGGTCAGCCCCAGCATTTT	CASSLDRGGQPQHF	TRBD1	TRBV7-2	TRBJ1-5	-
TGCGCCAGCAGCCCGCAACCGGAGCGGGGGACCTACAATGAGCAGTTCTTC	CASSPQPERGTYNEQFF	TRBD2	TRBV5-1	TRBJ2-1	-
TGTGCCAGCAGCTCCCAACTAGGCTACGAGCAGTACTTC	CASSSQLGYEQYF	-	TRBV5-4	TRBJ2-7	-
TGTGCCAGCAGTAAGACATCGATTCACTATGGCTACACCTTC	CASSKTSIHYGYTF	-	TRBV6-5	TRBJ1-2	-
TGTGCCACCAGCGGAGGCCGGGACTCCATTTACGAGCAGTACTTC	CATSGGRDSIYEQYF	-	TRBV15	TRBJ2-7	few
TGCGCCAGCAGCCAAGAGAACAGGGGGCCCACTGAAGCTTTCTTT	CASSQENRGPTEAFF	TRBD1	TRBV4-1	TRBJ1-1	-
TGTGCCAGCAGGGCGACGGGGGGTACGTTGCCGTACAATGAGCAGTTCTTC	CASRATGGTLPYNEQFF	TRBD2	TRBV25-1	TRBJ2-1	-